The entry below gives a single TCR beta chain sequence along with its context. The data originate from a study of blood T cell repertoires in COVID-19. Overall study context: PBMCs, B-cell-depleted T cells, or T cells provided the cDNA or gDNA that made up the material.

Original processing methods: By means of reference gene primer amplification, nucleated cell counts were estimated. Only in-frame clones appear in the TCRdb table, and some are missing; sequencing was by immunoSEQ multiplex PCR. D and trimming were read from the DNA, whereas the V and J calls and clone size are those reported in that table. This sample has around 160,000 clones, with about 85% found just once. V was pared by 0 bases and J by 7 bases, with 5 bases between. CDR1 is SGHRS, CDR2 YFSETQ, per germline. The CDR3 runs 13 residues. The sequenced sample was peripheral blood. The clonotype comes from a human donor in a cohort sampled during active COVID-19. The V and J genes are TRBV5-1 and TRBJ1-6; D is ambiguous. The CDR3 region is CASSLDWNSPLHF. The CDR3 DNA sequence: TGCGCCAGCAGCTTGGACTGGAATTCACCCCTCCACTTT.